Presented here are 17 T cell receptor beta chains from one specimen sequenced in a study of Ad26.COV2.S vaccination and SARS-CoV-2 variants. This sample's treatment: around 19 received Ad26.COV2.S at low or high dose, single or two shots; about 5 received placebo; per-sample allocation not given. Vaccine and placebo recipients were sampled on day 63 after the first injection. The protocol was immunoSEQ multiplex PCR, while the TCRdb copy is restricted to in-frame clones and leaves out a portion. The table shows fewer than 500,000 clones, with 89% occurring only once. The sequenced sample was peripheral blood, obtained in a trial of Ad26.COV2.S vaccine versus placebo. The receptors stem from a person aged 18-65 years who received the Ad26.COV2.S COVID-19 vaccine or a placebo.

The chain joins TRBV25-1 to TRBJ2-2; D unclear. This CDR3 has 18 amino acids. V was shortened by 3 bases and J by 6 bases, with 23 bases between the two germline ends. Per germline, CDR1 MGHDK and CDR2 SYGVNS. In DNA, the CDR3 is TGTGCCAGCAGTGATAGTTCTAGGTCGGGTTTTTTTGCCGGGGAGCTGTTTTTT. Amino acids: CASSDSSRSGFFAGELFF.

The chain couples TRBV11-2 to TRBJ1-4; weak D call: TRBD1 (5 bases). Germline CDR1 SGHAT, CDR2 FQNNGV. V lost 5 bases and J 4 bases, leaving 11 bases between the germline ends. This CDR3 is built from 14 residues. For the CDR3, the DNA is TGTGCCAGCAGCCCTAGACAGAGTAATGAAAAACTGTTTTTT. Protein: CASSPRQSNEKLFF.

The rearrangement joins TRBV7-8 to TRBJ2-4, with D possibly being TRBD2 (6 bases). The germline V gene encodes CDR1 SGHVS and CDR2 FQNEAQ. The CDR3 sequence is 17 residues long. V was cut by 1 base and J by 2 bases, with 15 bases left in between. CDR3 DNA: TGTGCCAGCAGCTTAGTACCAGGGACTTCATCCAAAAACATTCAGTACTTC. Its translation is CASSLVPGTSSKNIQYF. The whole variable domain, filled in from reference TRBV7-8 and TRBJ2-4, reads GAGVSQSPRYKVAKRGQDVALRCDPISGHVSLFWYQQALGQGPEFLTYFQNEAQLDKSGLPSDRFFAERPEGSVSTLKIQRTQQEDSAVYLCASSLVPGTSSKNIQYFGAGTRLSVL.

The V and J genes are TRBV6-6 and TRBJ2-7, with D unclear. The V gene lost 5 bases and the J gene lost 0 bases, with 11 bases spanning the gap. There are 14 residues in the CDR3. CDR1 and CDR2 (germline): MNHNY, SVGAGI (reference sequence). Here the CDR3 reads CASSPRVLSYEQYF. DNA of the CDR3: TGTGCCAGCAGTCCCCGGGTCCTCTCCTACGAGCAGTACTTC.

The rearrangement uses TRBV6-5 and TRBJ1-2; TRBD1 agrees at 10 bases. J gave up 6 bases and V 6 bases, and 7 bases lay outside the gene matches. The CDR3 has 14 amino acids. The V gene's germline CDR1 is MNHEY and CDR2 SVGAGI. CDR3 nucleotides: TGTGCCAGCAGGGAGACAGGGGGCGCGCATGGCTACACCTTC. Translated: CASRETGGAHGYTF.

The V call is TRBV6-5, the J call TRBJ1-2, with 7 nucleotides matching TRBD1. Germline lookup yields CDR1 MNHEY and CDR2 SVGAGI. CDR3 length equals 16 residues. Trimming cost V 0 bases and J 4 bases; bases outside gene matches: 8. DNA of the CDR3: TGTGCCAGCAGTTACTCGGAGGAGACAGGGCTCTATGGCTACACCTTC. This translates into CASSYSEETGLYGYTF.

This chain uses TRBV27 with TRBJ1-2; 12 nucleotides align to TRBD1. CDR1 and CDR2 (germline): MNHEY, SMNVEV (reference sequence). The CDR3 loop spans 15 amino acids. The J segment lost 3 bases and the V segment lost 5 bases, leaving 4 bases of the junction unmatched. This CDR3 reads CASSRDRGLYYGYTF. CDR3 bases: TGTGCCAGCAGTCGGGACAGGGGGCTGTACTATGGCTACACCTTC.

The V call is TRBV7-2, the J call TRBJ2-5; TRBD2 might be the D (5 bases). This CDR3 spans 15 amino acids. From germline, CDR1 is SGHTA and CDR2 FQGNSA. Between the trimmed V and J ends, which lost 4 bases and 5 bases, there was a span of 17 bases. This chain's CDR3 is CASSSFWASGETQYF. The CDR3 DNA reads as TGTGCCAGCAGCTCCTTTTGGGCGTCGGGGGAGACCCAGTACTTC.

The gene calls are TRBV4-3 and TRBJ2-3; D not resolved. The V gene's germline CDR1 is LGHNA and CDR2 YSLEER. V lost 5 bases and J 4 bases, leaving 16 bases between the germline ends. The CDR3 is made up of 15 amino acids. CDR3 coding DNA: TGCGCCAGCAGCACTGATCACCCCCGGCCAGATACGCAGTATTTT. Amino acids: CASSTDHPRPDTQYF.

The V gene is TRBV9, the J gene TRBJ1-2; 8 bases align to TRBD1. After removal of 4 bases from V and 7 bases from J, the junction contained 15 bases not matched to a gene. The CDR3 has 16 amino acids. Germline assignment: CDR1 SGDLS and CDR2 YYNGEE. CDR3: CASSPRPGQEIAGYTF. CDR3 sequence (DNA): TGTGCCAGCAGCCCCAGACCGGGACAGGAAATCGCTGGCTACACCTTC.

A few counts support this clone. CDR3 sequence: CASSLVFGQGADEQFF. The CDR3 nucleotides are TGTGCCAGCAGCTTGGTTTTTGGACAGGGAGCCGATGAGCAGTTCTTC. V is TRBV5-8 and J is TRBJ2-1; 8 bases agree with TRBD1. Trimming removed 0 bases from V and 8 bases from J; junction bases left unmatched: 10. Germline CDR1 and CDR2: SGHTS and YDEGEE. This CDR3 is 16 amino acids long.

As DNA, the CDR3 is TGTGCCAGCTCACCAGACTTTGAGAATGAGCAGTTCTTC. It encodes CASSPDFENEQFF. The rearrangement joins TRBV18 to TRBJ2-1; no clear D. CDR1 and CDR2 (germline): KGHSH, LQKENI. Between the trimmed V and J ends, which lost 2 bases and 7 bases, there was a span of 9 bases. The CDR3 is 13 residues long.

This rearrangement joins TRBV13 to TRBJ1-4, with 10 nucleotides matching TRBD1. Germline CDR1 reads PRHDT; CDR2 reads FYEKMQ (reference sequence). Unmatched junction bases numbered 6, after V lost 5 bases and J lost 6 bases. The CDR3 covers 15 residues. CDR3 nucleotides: TGTGCCAGCAGCAGACAGGGGGCGCTGGATGAAAAACTGTTTTTT. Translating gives CASSRQGALDEKLFF.

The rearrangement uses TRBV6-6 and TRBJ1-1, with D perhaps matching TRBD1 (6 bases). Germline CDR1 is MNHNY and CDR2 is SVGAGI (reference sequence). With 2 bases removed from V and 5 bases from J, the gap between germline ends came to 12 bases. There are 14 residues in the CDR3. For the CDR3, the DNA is TGTGCCAGCAGTTACCAGGGGAGGGGAACTGAAGCTTTCTTT. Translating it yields CASSYQGRGTEAFF.

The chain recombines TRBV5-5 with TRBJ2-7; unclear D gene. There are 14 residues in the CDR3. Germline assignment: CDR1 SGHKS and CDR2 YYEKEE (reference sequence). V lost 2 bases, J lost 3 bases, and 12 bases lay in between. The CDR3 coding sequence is TGTGCCAGCAGCTTCTCCTTAGTTGACTACGAGCAGTACTTC. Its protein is CASSFSLVDYEQYF.

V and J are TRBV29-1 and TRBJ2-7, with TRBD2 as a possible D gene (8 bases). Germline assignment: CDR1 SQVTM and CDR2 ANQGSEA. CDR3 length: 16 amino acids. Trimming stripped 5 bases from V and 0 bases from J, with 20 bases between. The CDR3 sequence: CSVRGGQQLFSYEQYF. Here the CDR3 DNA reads TGCAGCGTTCGGGGGGGACAGCAACTTTTCTCCTACGAGCAGTACTTC.

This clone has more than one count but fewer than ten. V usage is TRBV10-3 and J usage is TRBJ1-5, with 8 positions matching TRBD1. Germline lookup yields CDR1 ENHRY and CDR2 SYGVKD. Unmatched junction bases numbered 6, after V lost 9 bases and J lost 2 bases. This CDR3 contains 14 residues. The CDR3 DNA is TGTGCCATTGGACAGGGTGGTGGCAATCAGCCCCAGCATTTT. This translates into CAIGQGGGNQPQHF.